This T cell receptor beta chain was sequenced during a study of blood T cell repertoires in COVID-19. Study overall: COVID-19 samples, acute and convalescent, were from the United States, Italy and Spain. T cells, B-cell-depleted T cells, or PBMCs provided the cDNA or gDNA that served as material.

The CDR3 is 16 amino acids. Germline values: CDR1 MNHNS, CDR2 SASEGT. V lost 4 bases, J lost 5 bases, and 17 bases lay in between. In the original workflow: How many nucleated cells were present was estimated from reference gene primer amplification. Measured with immunoSEQ multiplex PCR; TCRdb has only the in-frame clones, and not every one. V and J calls and clone size follow that table, whereas D and trimming were derived from the DNA. The sample comprises over 200,000 clones, approximately 88% of which are singletons, and 6.5% rests with the top ten. This chain connects TRBV6-1 to TRBJ2-2, with D possibly being TRBD2 (6 bases). Sequencing was done on a sample of peripheral blood. This receptor was taken from a man aged 60-69 years who had recovered from COVID-19. CDR3 residues: CASSGGEALGTGELFF. The CDR3 coding sequence is TGTGCCAGCAGTGGGGGGGAGGCCTTAGGGACCGGGGAGCTGTTTTTT.